The clone carrying this T cell receptor beta chain was recorded only once. The antigen is not known. This specimen belongs to a study of cytomegalovirus exposure and HLA in healthy donors. Study at large: Approximately 85 million unique TCRs from HLA-typed donors were held in an early data release.

The study's findings and limits: Productive rates of about 87% or about 30% were seen for most TCR beta V segments in an earlier analysis. In most subjects, TCR beta sequences reportedly gave accurate predictions of HLA-A and HLA-B alleles.

Primers: 60 Vbeta forward and 13 Jbeta reverse. The data were produced by immunoSEQ multiplex PCR, yet TCRdb's version contains in-frame clones alone and is incomplete. The sample includes about 150,000 clones, about 82% of them seen just once. The CDR3 is made up of 17 amino acids. Germline lookup yields CDR1 SGHTA and CDR2 FQGNSA. J was trimmed by 1 base and V by 5 bases; bases with no gene match: 6. The clonotype was recovered from a male donor in good health and CMV-seronegative. The sample consisted of PBMCs. The rearrangement links TRBV7-2 to TRBJ2-7; 15 bases align to TRBD2. CDR3 sequence (DNA): TGTGCCAGCAGCCGGGGACTAGCGGGAGGTACGTCCTACGAGCAGTACTTC. Translating gives CASSRGLAGGTSYEQYF.